This T cell receptor beta chain was recovered during a study of regulatory T cells in long-lasting Graves disease. General study results and limits: Blood alone, not thyroid tissue, was studied.

Time point defined: persistent/refractory GD, antithyroid drugs over 5 years with positive TRAb. PBMC-extracted RNA yielded the TCR library. By American Thyroid Association guidelines, Graves' disease was diagnosed in the cohort. One endocrinology department in Xi'an, China, was where patients came from. With EDTA tubes as the receptacles, approximately 8.2 milliliters of peripheral blood were drawn. Worth noting for this clonotype: No antigen is known for it.

Combining iRepertoire HTBI primers with Arm-PCR of CDR3 regions, the authors built TCR beta libraries. TCRdb re-analysed the multiplex PCR reads in MiXCR, keeping a single row per CDR3 protein. The repertoire consists of roughly 700,000 distinct CDR3 sequences, with around 32% occurring once and the leading ten covering about two fifths. V lost 6 bases and J lost 6; bases outside the gene matches: 8. Germline assignment: CDR1 LNHDA and CDR2 SQIVND (reference sequence). CDR3 length: 14 amino acids. V gene TRBV19 combines with J gene TRBJ1-5; 7 bases match TRBD1. The receptor comes from a female donor with Graves disease. Sequences were derived from peripheral blood mononuclear cells (PBMCs), sampled when the disease was refractory, from a patient treated with antithyroid drugs. In DNA, the CDR3 is TGTGCCAGTAGCAAACAGGGGAGCTCTCAGCCCCAGCATTTT. Protein product: CASSKQGSSQPQHF.